A selection of T cell receptor beta chains follows, all from one sample in a study of a mutant IDH1 vaccine in newly diagnosed glioma. Their recognized antigens are unknown. Measured with immunoSEQ multiplex PCR; TCRdb has only the in-frame clones, and not every one. There are 40,000 to 45,000 clones in the sample; roughly 80% occur only once, and approximately 5.8% lies in the top ten. Sequenced material: PBMCs, taken from a glioma patient whose treatment included an IDH1 peptide vaccine. The receptors here all came from a man aged 50 or older with glioma. Both conserved end residues are trimmed from each CDR3. Fields, in order: D gene, clone size, J gene, V gene, CDR3 protein. D genes are given only for firm matches. Clone size is not always given. Where it is, it says once, few, many or a class for expanded clones.

d_call: -
clone_size: -
j_call: TRBJ2-2
v_call: TRBV19
cdr3_aa: ASSPRGRGPGELF

d_call: -
clone_size: few
j_call: TRBJ1-6
v_call: TRBV5-5
cdr3_aa: ASSFGALWDNSPLH

d_call: TRBD1
clone_size: -
j_call: TRBJ1-5
v_call: TRBV5-5
cdr3_aa: ASSSLTGEAQPQH

d_call: -
clone_size: once
j_call: TRBJ1-4
v_call: TRBV2
cdr3_aa: ASSANGQSNEKLF

d_call: -
clone_size: few
j_call: TRBJ2-3
v_call: TRBV7-9
cdr3_aa: ASSLLRSDTQY

d_call: -
clone_size: -
j_call: TRBJ2-1
v_call: TRBV28
cdr3_aa: ASRPGSTTRGSEQF

d_call: TRBD2
clone_size: medium-sized
j_call: TRBJ2-7
v_call: TRBV7-9
cdr3_aa: ASSSPGTSGGLDLKQY

d_call: -
clone_size: -
j_call: TRBJ2-2
v_call: TRBV27
cdr3_aa: ASSLGRTGELF

d_call: -
clone_size: -
j_call: TRBJ1-1
v_call: TRBV9
cdr3_aa: ASSVQNTEAF

d_call: -
clone_size: -
j_call: TRBJ1-2
v_call: TRBV9
cdr3_aa: ASSPPGGLGYGYT

d_call: -
clone_size: -
j_call: TRBJ1-6
v_call: TRBV30
cdr3_aa: AWSVNRVDSPLH

d_call: -
clone_size: -
j_call: TRBJ2-5
v_call: TRBV30
cdr3_aa: AWSVEVGVSQETQY

d_call: -
clone_size: -
j_call: TRBJ1-1
v_call: TRBV7-6
cdr3_aa: ASSLGAGGATEAF

d_call: -
clone_size: -
j_call: TRBJ1-2
v_call: TRBV7-2
cdr3_aa: ASSLKGARGYGYT

d_call: -
clone_size: once
j_call: TRBJ1-2
v_call: TRBV7-9
cdr3_aa: ASSLATVNYGYT

d_call: TRBD2
clone_size: -
j_call: TRBJ2-7
v_call: TRBV10-3
cdr3_aa: AIRERGDPYEQY

d_call: -
clone_size: -
j_call: TRBJ1-2
v_call: TRBV4-3
cdr3_aa: ASSQESVYT

d_call: TRBD1
clone_size: -
j_call: TRBJ1-1
v_call: TRBV6-5
cdr3_aa: ATTPGQGSTEAF

d_call: TRBD2
clone_size: once
j_call: TRBJ2-7
v_call: TRBV6-6
cdr3_aa: ASSWGGSSYEQY

d_call: -
clone_size: once
j_call: TRBJ1-4
v_call: TRBV19
cdr3_aa: ASSIGPGAAEEEKLF

d_call: TRBD1
clone_size: -
j_call: TRBJ2-1
v_call: TRBV5-1
cdr3_aa: ASRTGTGAYNEQF

d_call: -
clone_size: -
j_call: TRBJ2-7
v_call: TRBV2
cdr3_aa: ASSDDTPRKQY

d_call: -
clone_size: -
j_call: TRBJ2-3
v_call: TRBV2
cdr3_aa: AKRDSLTDTQY

d_call: -
clone_size: -
j_call: TRBJ1-2
v_call: TRBV29-1
cdr3_aa: SALSQDNGYT

d_call: -
clone_size: -
j_call: TRBJ1-1
v_call: TRBV29-1
cdr3_aa: SVEKRGGSMNTEAF

d_call: -
clone_size: -
j_call: TRBJ1-2
v_call: TRBV19
cdr3_aa: ASMGSSVGYGYT

d_call: -
clone_size: -
j_call: TRBJ2-7
v_call: TRBV7-8
cdr3_aa: ASSPYEGKPYEQY

d_call: -
clone_size: -
j_call: TRBJ1-6
v_call: TRBV4-1
cdr3_aa: ASQLDPGVNSPLH

d_call: -
clone_size: -
j_call: TRBJ2-1
v_call: TRBV7-9
cdr3_aa: ASKREGGSEQF